Sequencing of this T cell receptor beta chain was carried out in a study of T cell responses to AZD1222 COVID-19 vaccine. This CDR3 contains 16 residues. V was pared by 4 bases and J by 10 bases, with 12 bases of the junction left unmatched. Germline loops: CDR1 LNHDA, CDR2 SQIVND (reference sequence). The data were produced by immunoSEQ multiplex PCR, yet TCRdb's version contains in-frame clones alone and is incomplete. This table holds approximately 190,000 clones, approximately 93% found once. The source was peripheral blood, collected 28 days after the second AZD1222 dose. This sequence originates from an adult who received the AZD1222 COVID-19 vaccine. The gene calls are TRBV19 and TRBJ1-6; 8 nucleotides align to TRBD1. The CDR3 spells CASSTYPGQAYSPLHF. The CDR3 region has the DNA TGTGCCAGTAGTACCTACCCGGGACAGGCGTACTCACCCCTCCACTTT.